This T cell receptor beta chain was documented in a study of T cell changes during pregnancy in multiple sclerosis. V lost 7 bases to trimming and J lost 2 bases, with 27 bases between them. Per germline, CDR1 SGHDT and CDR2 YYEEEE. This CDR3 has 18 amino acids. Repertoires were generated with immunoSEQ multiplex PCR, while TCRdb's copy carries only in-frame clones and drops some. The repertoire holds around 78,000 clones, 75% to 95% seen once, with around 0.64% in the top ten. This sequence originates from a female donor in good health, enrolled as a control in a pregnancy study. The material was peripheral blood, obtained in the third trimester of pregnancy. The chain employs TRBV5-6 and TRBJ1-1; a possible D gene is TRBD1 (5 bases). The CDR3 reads CASATQRRGVRENTEAFF. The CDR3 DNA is TGTGCCAGCGCTACCCAACGTCGGGGGGTCCGGGAAAACACTGAAGCTTTCTTT.